This TCR beta chain stems from a study of T cell clonality in common variable immunodeficiency. This clone was recorded many times. The read ends 3 residues before the CDR3 terminus; that terminus is restored from the germline J gene. The trim removed 3 bases at V and 7 bases at J, leaving 6 bases unmatched. Germline lookup yields CDR1 SGHAT and CDR2 FQNNGV. The CDR3 extends over 15 amino acids. Using immunoSEQ multiplex PCR, the repertoire was profiled, and TCRdb retains in-frame clones only, with some absent. There are roughly 57,000 clones in the sample, none observed a single time. The V gene is TRBV11-2, the J gene TRBJ2-1; TRBD2 matches 10 bases. The sample was peripheral blood mononuclear cells. The receptor's source is a person aged 18 to 75 in good health. This CDR3 reads CASSFEAGGPNEQFF. Incomplete CDR3 DNA: TGTGCCAGCAGCTTCGAAGCGGGAGGGCCAAATGAG.